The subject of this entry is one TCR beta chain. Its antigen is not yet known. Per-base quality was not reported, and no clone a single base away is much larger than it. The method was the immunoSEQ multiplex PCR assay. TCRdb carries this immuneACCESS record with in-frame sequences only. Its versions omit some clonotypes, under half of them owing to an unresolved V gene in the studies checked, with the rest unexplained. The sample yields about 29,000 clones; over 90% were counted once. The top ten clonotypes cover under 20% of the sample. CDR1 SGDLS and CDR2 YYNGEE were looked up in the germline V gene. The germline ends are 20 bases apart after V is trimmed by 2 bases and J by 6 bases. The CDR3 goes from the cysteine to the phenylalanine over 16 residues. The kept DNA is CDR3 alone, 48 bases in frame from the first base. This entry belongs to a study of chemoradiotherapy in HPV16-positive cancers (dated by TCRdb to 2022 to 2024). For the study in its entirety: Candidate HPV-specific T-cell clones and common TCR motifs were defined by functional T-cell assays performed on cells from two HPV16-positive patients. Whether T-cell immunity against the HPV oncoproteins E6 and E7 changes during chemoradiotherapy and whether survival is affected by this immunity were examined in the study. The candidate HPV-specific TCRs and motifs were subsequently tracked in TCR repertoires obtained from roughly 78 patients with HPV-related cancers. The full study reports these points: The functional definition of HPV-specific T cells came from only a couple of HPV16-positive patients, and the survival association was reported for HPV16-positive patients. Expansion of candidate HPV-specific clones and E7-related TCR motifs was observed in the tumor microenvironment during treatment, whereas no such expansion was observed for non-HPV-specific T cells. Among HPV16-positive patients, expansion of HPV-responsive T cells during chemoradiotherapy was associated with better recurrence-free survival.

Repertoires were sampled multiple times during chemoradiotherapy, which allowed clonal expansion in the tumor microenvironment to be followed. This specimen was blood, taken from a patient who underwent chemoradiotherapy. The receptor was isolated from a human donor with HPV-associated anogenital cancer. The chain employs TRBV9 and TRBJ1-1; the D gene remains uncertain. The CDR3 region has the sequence CASSVVRTASGPEAFF. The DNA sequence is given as TGTGCCAGCAGCGTGGTAAGGACTGCCTCTGGCCCTGAAGCTTTCTTT.